This T cell receptor beta chain was retrieved from a study of blood T cell repertoires in COVID-19. Across the whole study: Material from acute and convalescent COVID-19 was sourced from the United States, Italy and Spain. Sample material is recorded as cDNA or gDNA derived from T cells, B-cell-depleted T cells, or PBMCs.

Germline V gene data show CDR1 as LNHDA and CDR2 as SQIVND (reference sequence). The CDR3 has 15 residues. Trimming took 6 bases from V and 7 from J; bases not matched to a gene: 9. How the authors handled the data: For nucleated cells, counts were estimated from reference gene primer amplification. Assay: immunoSEQ multiplex PCR; the TCRdb copy retains only in-frame clones and omits some. The V and J calls and clone size come from that table; D and trimming were worked out from the DNA. The top ten clones hold approximately 4% of a sample with 250,000 to 300,000 clones, 80% to 90% of them seen once.

The V call is TRBV19, the J call TRBJ1-5, with TRBD1 identical over 10 bases. Sequenced sample: peripheral blood. The source is a woman aged 40 to 55 with acute or convalescent COVID-19. The CDR3 sequence: CASSLVDRGKQPQHF. CDR3 sequence (DNA): TGTGCCAGTAGCCTCGTGGACAGGGGGAAACAGCCCCAGCATTTT.